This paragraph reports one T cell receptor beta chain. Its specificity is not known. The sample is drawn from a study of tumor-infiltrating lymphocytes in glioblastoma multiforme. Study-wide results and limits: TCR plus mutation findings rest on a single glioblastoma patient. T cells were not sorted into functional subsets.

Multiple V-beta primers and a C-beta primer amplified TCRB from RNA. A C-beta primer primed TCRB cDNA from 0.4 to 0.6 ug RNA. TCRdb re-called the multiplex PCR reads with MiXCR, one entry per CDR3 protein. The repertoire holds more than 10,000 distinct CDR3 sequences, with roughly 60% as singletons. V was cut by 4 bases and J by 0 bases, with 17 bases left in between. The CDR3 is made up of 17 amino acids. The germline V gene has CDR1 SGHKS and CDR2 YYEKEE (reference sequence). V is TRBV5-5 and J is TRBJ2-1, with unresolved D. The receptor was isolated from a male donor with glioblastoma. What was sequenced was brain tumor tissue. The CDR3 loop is CASSPPDSSYSYNEQFF. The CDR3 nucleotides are TGTGCCAGCAGCCCCCCGGATAGCAGCTACTCCTACAATGAGCAGTTCTTC.